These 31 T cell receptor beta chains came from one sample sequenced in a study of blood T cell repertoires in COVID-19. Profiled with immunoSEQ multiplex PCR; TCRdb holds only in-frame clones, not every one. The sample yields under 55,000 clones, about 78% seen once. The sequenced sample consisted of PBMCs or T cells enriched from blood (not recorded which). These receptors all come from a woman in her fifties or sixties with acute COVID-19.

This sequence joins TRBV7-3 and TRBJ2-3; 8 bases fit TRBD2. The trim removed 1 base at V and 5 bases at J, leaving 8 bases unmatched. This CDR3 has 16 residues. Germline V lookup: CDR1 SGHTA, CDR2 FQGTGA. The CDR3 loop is CASSLNGGLAGDTQYF. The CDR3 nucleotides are TGTGCCAGCAGCTTAAACGGCGGACTAGCCGGAGATACGCAGTATTTT.

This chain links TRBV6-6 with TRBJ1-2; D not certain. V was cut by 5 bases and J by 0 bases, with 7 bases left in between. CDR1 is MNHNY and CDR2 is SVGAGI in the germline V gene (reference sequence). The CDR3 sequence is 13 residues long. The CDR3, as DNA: TGTGCCAGCAGTCCCGGGTCTAACTATGGCTACACCTTC. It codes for CASSPGSNYGYTF.

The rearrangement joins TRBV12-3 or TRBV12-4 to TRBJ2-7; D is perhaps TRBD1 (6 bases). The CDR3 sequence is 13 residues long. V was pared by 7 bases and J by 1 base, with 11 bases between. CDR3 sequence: CASTLTGSYEQYF. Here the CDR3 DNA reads TGTGCCAGCACCCTTACAGGGTCCTACGAGCAGTACTTC.

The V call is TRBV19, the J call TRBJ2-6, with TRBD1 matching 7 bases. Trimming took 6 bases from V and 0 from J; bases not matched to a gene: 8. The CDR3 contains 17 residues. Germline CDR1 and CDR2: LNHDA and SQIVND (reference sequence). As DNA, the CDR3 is TGTGCCAGTAGGAGGGGGCTCCCCGGCTCTGGGGCCAACGTCCTGACTTTC. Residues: CASRRGLPGSGANVLTF.

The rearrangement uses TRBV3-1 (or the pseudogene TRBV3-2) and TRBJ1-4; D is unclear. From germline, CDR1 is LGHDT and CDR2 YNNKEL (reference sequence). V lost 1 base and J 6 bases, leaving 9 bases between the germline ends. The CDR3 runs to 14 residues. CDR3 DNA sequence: TGTGCCAGCAGCCAAGCGGGTAGTTATGAAAAACTGTTTTTT. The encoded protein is CASSQAGSYEKLFF.

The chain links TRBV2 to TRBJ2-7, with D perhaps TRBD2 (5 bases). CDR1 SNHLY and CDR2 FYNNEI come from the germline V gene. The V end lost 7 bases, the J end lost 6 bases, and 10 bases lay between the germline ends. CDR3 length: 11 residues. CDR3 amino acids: CASNTRGEQYF. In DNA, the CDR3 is TGTGCCAGCAATACACGGGGCGAGCAGTACTTC. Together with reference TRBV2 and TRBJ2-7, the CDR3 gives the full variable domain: EPEVTQTPSHQVTQMGQEVILRCVPISNHLYFYWYRQILGQKVEFLVSFYNNEISEKSEIFDDQFSVERPDGSNFTLKIRSTKLEDSAMYFCASNTRGEQYFGPGTRLTVT.

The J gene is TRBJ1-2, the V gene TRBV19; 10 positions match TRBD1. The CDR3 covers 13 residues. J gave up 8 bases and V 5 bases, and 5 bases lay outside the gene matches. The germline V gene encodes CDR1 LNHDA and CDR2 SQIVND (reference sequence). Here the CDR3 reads CASSFDRGQGYTF. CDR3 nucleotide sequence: TGTGCCAGTAGTTTCGACAGGGGGCAAGGCTACACCTTC.

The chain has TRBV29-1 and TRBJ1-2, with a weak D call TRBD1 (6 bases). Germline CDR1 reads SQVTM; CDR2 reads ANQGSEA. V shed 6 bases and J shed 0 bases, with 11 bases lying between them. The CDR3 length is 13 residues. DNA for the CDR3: TGCAGCGTCGGACAGAGCGCTAACTATGGCTACACCTTC. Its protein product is CSVGQSANYGYTF.

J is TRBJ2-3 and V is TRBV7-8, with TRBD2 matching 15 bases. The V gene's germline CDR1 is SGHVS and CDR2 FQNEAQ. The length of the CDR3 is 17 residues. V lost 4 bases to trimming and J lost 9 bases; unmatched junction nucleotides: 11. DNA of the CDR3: TGTGCCAGCAGCTCCCCTGGACTAGCGGGGGGGCCGCAAACGCAGTATTTT. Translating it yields CASSSPGLAGGPQTQYF.

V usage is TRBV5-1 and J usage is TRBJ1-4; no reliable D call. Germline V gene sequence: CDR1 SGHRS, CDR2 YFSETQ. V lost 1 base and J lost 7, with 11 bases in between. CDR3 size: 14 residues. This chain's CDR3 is CASSLLHPGEKLFF. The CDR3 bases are TGCGCCAGCAGCTTGTTACACCCGGGTGAAAAACTGTTTTTT.

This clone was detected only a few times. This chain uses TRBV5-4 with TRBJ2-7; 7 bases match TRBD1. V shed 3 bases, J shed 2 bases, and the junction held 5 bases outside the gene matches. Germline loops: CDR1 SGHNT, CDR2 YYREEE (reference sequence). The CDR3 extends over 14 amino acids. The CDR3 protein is CASSSGTETYEQYF. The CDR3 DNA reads TGTGCCAGCAGCTCCGGGACAGAGACCTACGAGCAGTACTTC.

CDR3 protein: CASSGTGDGGELFF. CDR3 coding DNA: TGTGCCAGCAGCGGAACAGGGGACGGCGGGGAGCTGTTTTTT. The gene calls are TRBV6-4 and TRBJ2-2; TRBD1 aligns across 7 bases. The germline CDR1 and CDR2 sequences are MRHNA and SNTAGT. The CDR3 runs to 14 residues. Trimming cost V 6 bases and J 7 bases; bases outside gene matches: 8.

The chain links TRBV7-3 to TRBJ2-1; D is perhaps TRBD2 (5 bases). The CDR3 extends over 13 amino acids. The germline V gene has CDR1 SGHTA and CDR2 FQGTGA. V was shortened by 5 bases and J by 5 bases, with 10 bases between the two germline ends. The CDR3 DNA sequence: TGTGCCAGCAGCCCCGGGATCCACAATGAGCAGTTCTTC. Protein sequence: CASSPGIHNEQFF.

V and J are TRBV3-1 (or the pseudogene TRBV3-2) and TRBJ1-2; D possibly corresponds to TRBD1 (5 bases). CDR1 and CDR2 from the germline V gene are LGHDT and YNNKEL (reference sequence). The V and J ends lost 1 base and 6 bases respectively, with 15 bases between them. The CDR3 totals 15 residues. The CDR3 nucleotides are TGTGCCAGCAGCCAAGGCCTGGGGAGGGGCCATGGCTACACCTTC. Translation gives CASSQGLGRGHGYTF.

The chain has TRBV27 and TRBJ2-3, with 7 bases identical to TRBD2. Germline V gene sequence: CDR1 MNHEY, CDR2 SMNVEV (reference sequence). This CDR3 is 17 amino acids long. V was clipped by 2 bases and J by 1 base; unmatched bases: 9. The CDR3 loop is CASSLIRGGSRTDTQYF. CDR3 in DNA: TGTGCCAGCAGTTTAATTCGCGGGGGATCCCGCACAGATACGCAGTATTTT.

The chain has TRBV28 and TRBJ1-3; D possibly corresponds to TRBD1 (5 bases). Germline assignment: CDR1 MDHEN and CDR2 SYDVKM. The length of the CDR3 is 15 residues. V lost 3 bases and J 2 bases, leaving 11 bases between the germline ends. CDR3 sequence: CASSFAGPTGNTIYF. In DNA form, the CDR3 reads TGTGCCAGCAGTTTCGCAGGGCCGACTGGAAACACCATATATTTT. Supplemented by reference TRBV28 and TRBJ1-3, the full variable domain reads DVKVTQSSRYLVKRTGEKVFLECVQDMDHENMFWYRQDPGLGLRLIYFSYDVKMKEKGDIPEGYSVSREKKERFSLILESASTNQTSMYLCASSFAGPTGNTIYFGEGSWLTVV.

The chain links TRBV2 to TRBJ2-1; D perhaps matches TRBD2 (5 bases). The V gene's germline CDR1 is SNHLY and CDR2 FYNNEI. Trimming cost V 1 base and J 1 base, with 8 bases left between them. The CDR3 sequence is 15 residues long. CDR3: CASSEERTSYNEQFF. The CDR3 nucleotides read TGTGCCAGCAGTGAAGAGAGGACTTCCTACAATGAGCAGTTCTTC.

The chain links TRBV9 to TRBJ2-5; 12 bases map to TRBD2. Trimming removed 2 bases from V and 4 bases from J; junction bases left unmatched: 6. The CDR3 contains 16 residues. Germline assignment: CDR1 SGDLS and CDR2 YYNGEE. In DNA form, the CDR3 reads TGTGCCAGCAGCGTGACCCCTAGCGGGGGGGGAGAGACCCAGTACTTC. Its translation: CASSVTPSGGGETQYF.

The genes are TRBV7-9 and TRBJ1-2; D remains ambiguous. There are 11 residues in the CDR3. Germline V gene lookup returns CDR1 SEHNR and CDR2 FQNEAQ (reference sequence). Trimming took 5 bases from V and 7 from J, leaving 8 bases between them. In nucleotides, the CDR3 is TGTGCCAGCAGCCCGAGGTCTGGCTACACCTTC. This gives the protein CASSPRSGYTF.

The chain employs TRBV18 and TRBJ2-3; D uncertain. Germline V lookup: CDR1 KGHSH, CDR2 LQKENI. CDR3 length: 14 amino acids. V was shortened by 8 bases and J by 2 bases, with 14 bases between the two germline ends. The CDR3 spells CASDSAAATDTQYF. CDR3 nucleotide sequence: TGTGCCAGCGACTCCGCGGCCGCCACAGATACGCAGTATTTT. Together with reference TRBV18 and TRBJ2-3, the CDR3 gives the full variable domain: NAGVMQNPRHLVRRRGQEARLRCSPMKGHSHVYWYRQLPEEGLKFMVYLQKENIIDESGMPKERFSAEFPKEGPSILRIQQVVRGDSAAYFCASDSAAATDTQYFGPGTRLTVL.

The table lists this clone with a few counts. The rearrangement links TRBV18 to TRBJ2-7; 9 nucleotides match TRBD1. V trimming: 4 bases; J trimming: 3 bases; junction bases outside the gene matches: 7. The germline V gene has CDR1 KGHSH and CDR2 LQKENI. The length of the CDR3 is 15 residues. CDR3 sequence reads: CASSRAGTGLYEQYF. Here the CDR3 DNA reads TGTGCCAGCTCACGGGCCGGGACAGGGCTCTACGAGCAGTACTTC.

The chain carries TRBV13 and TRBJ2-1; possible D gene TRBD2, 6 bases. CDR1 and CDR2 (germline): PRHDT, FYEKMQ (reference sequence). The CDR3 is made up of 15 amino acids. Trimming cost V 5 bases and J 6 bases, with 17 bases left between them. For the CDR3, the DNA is TGTGCCAGCAGCCCGGGACTCGGCACCTCCAATGAGCAGTTCTTC. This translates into CASSPGLGTSNEQFF. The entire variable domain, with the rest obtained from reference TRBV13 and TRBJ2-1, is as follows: AAGVIQSPRHLIKEKRETATLKCYPIPRHDTVYWYQQGPGQDPQFLISFYEKMQSDKGSIPDRFSAQQFSDYHSELNMSSLELGDSALYFCASSPGLGTSNEQFFGPGTRLTVL.

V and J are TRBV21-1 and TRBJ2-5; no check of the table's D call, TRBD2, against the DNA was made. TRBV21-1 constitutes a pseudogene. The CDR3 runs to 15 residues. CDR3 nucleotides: TGTGCCAGCTTAGGGACTAGCGGGGACAAAGAGACCCAGTACTTC. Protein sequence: CASLGTSGDKETQYF.

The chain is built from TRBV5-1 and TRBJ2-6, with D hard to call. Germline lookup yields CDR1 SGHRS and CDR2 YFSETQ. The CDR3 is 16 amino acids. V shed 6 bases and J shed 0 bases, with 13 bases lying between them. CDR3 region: CASNPTISSGANVLTF. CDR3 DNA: TGCGCCAGCAACCCGACAATCAGCTCTGGGGCCAACGTCCTGACTTTC.

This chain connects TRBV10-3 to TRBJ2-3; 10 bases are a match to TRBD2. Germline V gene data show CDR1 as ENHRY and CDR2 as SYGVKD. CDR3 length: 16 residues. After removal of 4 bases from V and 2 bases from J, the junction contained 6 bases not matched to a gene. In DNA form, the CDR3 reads TGTGCCATCAGTGGGGCTAGCGGGGGCCCCACAGATACGCAGTATTTT. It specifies CAISGASGGPTDTQYF.

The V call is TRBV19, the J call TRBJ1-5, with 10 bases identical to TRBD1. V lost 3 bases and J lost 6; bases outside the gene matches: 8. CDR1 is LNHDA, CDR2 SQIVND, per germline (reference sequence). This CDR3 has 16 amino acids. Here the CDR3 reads CASSMSETGGGQPQHF. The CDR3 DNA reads TGTGCCAGTAGTATGTCGGAGACAGGGGGCGGTCAGCCCCAGCATTTT.

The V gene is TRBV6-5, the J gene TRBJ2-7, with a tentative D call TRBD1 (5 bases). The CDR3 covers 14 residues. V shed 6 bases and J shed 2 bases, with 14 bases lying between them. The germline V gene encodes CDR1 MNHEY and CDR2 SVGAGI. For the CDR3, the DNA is TGTGCCAGCAGGAGCCGCTCAGGGACCTACGAGCAGTACTTC. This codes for CASRSRSGTYEQYF.

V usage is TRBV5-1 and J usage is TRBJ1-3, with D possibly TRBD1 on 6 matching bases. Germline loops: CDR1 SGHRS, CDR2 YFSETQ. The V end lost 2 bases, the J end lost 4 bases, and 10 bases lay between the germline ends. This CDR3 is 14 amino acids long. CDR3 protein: CASSFGGHGNTIYF. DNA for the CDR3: TGCGCCAGCAGCTTCGGGGGGCACGGAAACACCATATATTTT. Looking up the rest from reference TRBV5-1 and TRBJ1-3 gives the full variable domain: KAGVTQTPRYLIKTRGQQVTLSCSPISGHRSVSWYQQTPGQGLQFLFEYFSETQRNKGNFPGRFSGRQFSNSRSEMNVSTLELGDSALYLCASSFGGHGNTIYFGEGSWLTVV.

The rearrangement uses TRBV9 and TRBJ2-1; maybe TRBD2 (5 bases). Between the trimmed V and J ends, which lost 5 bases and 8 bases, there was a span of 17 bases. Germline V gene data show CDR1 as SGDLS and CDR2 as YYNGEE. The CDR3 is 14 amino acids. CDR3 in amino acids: CASRPFGGPDEQFF. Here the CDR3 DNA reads TGTGCCAGCAGGCCATTCGGAGGCCCCGATGAGCAGTTCTTC.

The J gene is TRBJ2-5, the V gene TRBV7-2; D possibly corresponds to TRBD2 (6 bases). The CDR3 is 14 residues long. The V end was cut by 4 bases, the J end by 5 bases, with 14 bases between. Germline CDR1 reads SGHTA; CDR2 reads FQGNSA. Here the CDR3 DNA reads TGTGCCAGCAGCTGGGGCGGGGCGTCGGAGACCCAGTACTTC. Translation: CASSWGGASETQYF.

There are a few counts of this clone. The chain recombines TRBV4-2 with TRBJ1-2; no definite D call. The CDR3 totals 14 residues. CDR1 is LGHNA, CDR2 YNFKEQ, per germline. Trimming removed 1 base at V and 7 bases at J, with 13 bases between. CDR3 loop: CASSQVPGEGGYTF. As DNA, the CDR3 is TGTGCCAGCAGCCAAGTCCCGGGTGAGGGTGGCTACACCTTC.